The clone carrying this T cell receptor (beta chain) has only a few counts. What it recognizes is unknown. The germline gives CDR1 SGHRS, CDR2 YFSETQ. V lost 2 bases to trimming and J lost 2 bases; unmatched junction nucleotides: 2. The CDR3 is 17 residues long. It was by quantitative 5'-RACE with molecular barcodes that TCR beta libraries were made. TCRdb itself ran the 5' RACE reads through MiXCR, one entry per CDR3 protein. The sample holds some 450,000 distinct CDR3 sequences, roughly 17% seen once. This entry belongs to a study of CD8 T cells in ankylosing spondylitis. Study-level findings and limits: Eight highly homologous variants made up a TCR beta motif, and this motif appeared characteristic of ankylosing spondylitis blood.

This sequence originates from a male donor with ankylosing spondylitis. The rearrangement joins TRBV5-1 to TRBJ2-3; 16 bases agree with TRBD2. The source material was blood, either unsorted or a sorted T cell fraction (not recorded which). DNA of the CDR3: TGCGCCAGCAGCTTTGGGACTAGCGGGAGGGCCACAGATACGCAGTATTTT. As protein: CASSFGTSGRATDTQYF.